The clone carrying this T cell receptor beta chain occurred once. This specimen comes from a study of control samples from healthy donors and cancer patients. The CDR3 consists of 13 residues. CDR1 is SGHTA, CDR2 FQGTGA, per germline. V lost 2 bases and J lost 6, with 8 bases in between. Measured with immunoSEQ multiplex PCR; TCRdb has only the in-frame clones, and not every one. The sample consists of over 150,000 clones, roughly 91% of them appearing once. The TCR originated in a man younger than 35 in good health. J is TRBJ2-1 and V is TRBV7-3; D not resolved. The sample taken for sequencing was blood. In nucleotides, the CDR3 is TGTGCCAGCAGCTTAGAAGGAGCCAATGAGCAGTTCTTC. It translates to CASSLEGANEQFF.